The 4 T cell receptor beta chains presented below share a single source sample, sequenced in a study of OX40 agonist ivuxolimab in advanced cancers. Data came from immunoSEQ multiplex PCR; TCRdb stores just in-frame clones and leaves some out. The table has some 80,000 clones, about 91% seen once. The source material was CD4+ or CD8+ T cells sorted from blood, sampled in a trial of the OX40 agonist ivuxolimab. These receptors were obtained from an adult with an advanced solid tumor such as melanoma, head and neck, liver or kidney cancer.

The rearrangement links TRBV6-1 to TRBJ2-1, with TRBD1 identical over 8 bases. Germline trimming cut 3 bases from V and 9 bases from J; bases unmatched to any gene: 13. This CDR3 is built from 16 residues. Germline CDR1 reads MNHNS; CDR2 reads SASEGT. CDR3: CASSDLRTGLRGEQFF. The CDR3 coding sequence is TGTGCCAGCAGTGACCTTCGGACAGGGCTTCGTGGTGAGCAGTTCTTC.

V gene TRBV7-2 combines with J gene TRBJ2-1; D is possibly TRBD2 (6 bases). CDR1 is SGHTA, CDR2 FQGNSA, per germline. The ends were cut back, 4 bases at V and 5 bases at J, with 15 bases in the middle. This CDR3 has 15 residues. The CDR3 DNA reads TGTGCCAGCAGCTCCGGGGATAGCGGCCACAATGAGCAGTTCTTC. Its translation: CASSSGDSGHNEQFF.

CDR3 nucleotide sequence: TGTGCCAGCAGTTCCTTTAACGTGGAGACCCAGTACTTC. This encodes CASSSFNVETQYF. The chain couples TRBV27 to TRBJ2-5; D remains ambiguous. Per the germline V gene, CDR1 is MNHEY and CDR2 is SMNVEV (reference sequence). This CDR3 has 13 amino acids. V gave up 4 bases and J gave up 5 bases, with 11 bases separating them.

V gene TRBV6-5 combines with J gene TRBJ1-4; TRBD1 might be the D (5 bases). V shed 4 bases and J shed 8 bases, with 8 bases lying between them. The CDR3 runs to 12 residues. Germline V gene lookup returns CDR1 MNHEY and CDR2 SVGAGI. The CDR3 DNA follows: TGTGCCAGCAGTTTTCAGGGAGAAAAACTGTTTTTT. Translated: CASSFQGEKLFF.